This T cell receptor (beta chain) was retrieved from a study of blood T cells in healthy people across ages. Turning to the study itself: About one barcoded beta molecule per two T cells was the capture yield of template switching.

On this clonotype: The antigen is undetermined.

Per germline, CDR1 SQVTM and CDR2 ANQGSEA. The CDR3 consists of 14 residues. V shed 6 bases and J shed 4 bases, with 18 bases lying between them. Every sample yielded at least 6.5 million isolated PBMCs. The authors ran a second PCR of about 7 to 11 cycles using a sample-barcoded 5' primer and a J-beta primer mix. MiXCR, applied by TCRdb to the 5' RACE reads, yields one record per CDR3 protein. The sample has about 780,000 distinct CDR3 sequences, 46% seen once. Study-level points and caveats: There were more naive CD4+ cells and higher diversity in long-lived donors than in aged donors. Estimates based on one million T cells were treated as lower bounds.

This sequence was found in an elderly man in good health. The rearrangement links TRBV29-1 to TRBJ1-2; unclear D gene. Sequenced: blood. The CDR3: CSVDEVGGGYGYTF. The CDR3 DNA sequence: TGCAGCGTCGACGAGGTGGGAGGTGGCTATGGCTACACCTTC.